Presented here are 5 T cell receptor beta chains from one specimen sequenced in a study of patients and donors after allogeneic stem cell transplantation. TCRdb re-called the RT-PCR reads through MiXCR, storing one row per CDR3 protein. The sample lists around 150,000 distinct CDR3 sequences, 30% to 45% occurring once. The source material was blood, either unsorted or a sorted T cell fraction (not recorded which). Every receptor here comes from a human donor who was either an allogeneic HSCT recipient or a stem cell or donor lymphocyte infusion donor (not recorded which). It is not recorded whose cells these are; they may come from a transplant donor.

The CDR3 loop is CASGPYGTRDTQYF. The CDR3 DNA is TGCGCCAGCGGACCTTATGGGACTAGAGATACGCAGTATTTT. The V call is TRBV4-3, the J call TRBJ2-3; 8 nucleotides match TRBD2. The CDR3 totals 14 residues. Trimming removed 8 bases from V and 5 bases from J; junction bases left unmatched: 9. Germline loops: CDR1 LGHNA, CDR2 YSLEER.

In its sample, this clonotype was seen a few times. V gene TRBV5-6 combines with J gene TRBJ1-2; D gene unclear. This CDR3 region has 11 residues. With 5 bases removed from V and 4 bases from J, the gap between germline ends came to 6 bases. The V gene's germline CDR1 is SGHDT and CDR2 YYEEEE. For the CDR3, the DNA is TGTGCCAGCAGAGGGTTCTATGGCTACACCTTC. Translated: CASRGFYGYTF.

The gene calls are TRBV20-1 and TRBJ1-2; D not certain. Germline CDR1 DFQATT, CDR2 SNEGSKA (reference sequence). CDR3 length: 14 residues. V was shortened by 3 bases and J by 7 bases, with 18 bases between the two germline ends. The CDR3 is CSASTAHHLSGYTF. CDR3 coding DNA: TGCAGTGCTAGTACAGCCCACCATCTAAGTGGCTACACCTTC.

The chain carries TRBV21-1 and TRBJ2-7; TRBD1 was called by the table and not checked on the DNA. TRBV21-1 is given as a pseudogene. This CDR3 is 15 amino acids long. CDR3 sequence reads: CASSKTGTDPYEQYF. CDR3 nucleotides: TGTGCCAGCAGCAAAACGGGGACCGATCCTTACGAGCAGTACTTC.

This clonotype was picked up a small number of times. The chain couples TRBV20-1 to TRBJ1-1, with 7 bases matching TRBD1. This CDR3 has 13 residues. The junction had 3 bases not matched to a gene; V was cut back by 5 bases and J by 0 bases. Germline lookup yields CDR1 DFQATT and CDR2 SNEGSKA (reference sequence). The CDR3 DNA sequence: TGCAGTGCTTGGGGACAGTTGAACACTGAAGCTTTCTTT. Encoded protein: CSAWGQLNTEAFF.